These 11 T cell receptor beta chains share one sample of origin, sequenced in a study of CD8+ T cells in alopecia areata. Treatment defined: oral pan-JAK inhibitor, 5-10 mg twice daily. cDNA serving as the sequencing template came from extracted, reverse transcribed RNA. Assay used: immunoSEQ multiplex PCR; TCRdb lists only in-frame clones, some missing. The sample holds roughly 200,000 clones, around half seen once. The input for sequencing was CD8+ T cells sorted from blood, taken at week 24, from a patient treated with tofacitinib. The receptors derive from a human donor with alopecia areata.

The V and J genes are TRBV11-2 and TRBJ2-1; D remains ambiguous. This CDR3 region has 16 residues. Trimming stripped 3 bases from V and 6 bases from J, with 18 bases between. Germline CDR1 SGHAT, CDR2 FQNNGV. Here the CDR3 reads CASSLTSFGWGNEQFF. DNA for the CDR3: TGTGCCAGCAGCTTGACAAGTTTCGGTTGGGGCAATGAGCAGTTCTTC.

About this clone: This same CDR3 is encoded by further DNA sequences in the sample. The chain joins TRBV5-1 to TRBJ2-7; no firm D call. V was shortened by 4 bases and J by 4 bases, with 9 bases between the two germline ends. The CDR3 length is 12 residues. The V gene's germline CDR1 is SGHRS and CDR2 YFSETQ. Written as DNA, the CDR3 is TGCGCCAGCAGCCTAAATGGTTACGAGCAGTACTTC. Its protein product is CASSLNGYEQYF. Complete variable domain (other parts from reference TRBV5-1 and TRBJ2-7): KAGVTQTPRYLIKTRGQQVTLSCSPISGHRSVSWYQQTPGQGLQFLFEYFSETQRNKGNFPGRFSGRQFSNSRSEMNVSTLELGDSALYLCASSLNGYEQYFGPGTRLTVT.

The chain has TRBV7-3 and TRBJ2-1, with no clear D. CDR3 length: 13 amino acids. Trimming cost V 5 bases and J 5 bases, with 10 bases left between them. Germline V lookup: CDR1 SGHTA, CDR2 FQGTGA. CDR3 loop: CASSPDNNNEQFF. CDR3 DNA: TGTGCCAGCAGCCCCGACAACAACAATGAGCAGTTCTTC.

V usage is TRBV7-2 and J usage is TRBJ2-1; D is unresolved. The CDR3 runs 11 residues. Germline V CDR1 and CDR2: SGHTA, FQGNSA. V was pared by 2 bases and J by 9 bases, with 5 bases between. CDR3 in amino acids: CASSLSPEQFF. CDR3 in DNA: TGTGCCAGCAGCTTATCACCTGAGCAGTTCTTC.

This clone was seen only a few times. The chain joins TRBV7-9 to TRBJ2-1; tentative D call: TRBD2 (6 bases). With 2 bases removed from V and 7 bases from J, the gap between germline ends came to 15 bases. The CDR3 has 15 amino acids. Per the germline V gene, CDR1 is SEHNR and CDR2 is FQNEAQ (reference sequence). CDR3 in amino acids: CASSLSSGRGNEQFF. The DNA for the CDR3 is TGTGCCAGCAGCTTATCGTCTGGCCGGGGGAATGAGCAGTTCTTC.

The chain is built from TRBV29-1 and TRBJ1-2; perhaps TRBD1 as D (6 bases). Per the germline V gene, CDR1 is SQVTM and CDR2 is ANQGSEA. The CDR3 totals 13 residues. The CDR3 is CSVDSPVTRGYTF. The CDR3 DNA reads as TGCTCCGTGGACAGTCCCGTCACGCGAGGCTACACCTTC.

CDR3 sequence reads: CASSQVEGDQETQYF. CDR3 nucleotide sequence: TGTGCCAGCAGCCAAGTGGAGGGGGACCAAGAGACCCAGTACTTC. The V and J genes are TRBV14 and TRBJ2-5, with D possibly called TRBD1 or TRBD2 (6 bases each). Germline loops: CDR1 SGHDN, CDR2 FVKESK. The CDR3 runs to 15 residues. V lost 1 base and J 0 bases, leaving 9 bases between the germline ends.

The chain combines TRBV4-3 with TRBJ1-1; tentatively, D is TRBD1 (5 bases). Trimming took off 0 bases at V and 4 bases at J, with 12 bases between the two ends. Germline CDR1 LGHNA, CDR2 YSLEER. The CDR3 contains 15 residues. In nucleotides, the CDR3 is TGCGCCAGCAGCCAAGATCGGGGGGGGATCACTGAAGCTTTCTTT. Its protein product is CASSQDRGGITEAFF.

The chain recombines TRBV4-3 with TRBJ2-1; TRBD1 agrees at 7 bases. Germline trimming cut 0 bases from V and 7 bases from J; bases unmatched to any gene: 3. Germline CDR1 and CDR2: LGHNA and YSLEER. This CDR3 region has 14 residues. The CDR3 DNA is TGCGCCAGCAGCCAAGATCCGACAGGGAATGAGCAGTTCTTC. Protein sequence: CASSQDPTGNEQFF.

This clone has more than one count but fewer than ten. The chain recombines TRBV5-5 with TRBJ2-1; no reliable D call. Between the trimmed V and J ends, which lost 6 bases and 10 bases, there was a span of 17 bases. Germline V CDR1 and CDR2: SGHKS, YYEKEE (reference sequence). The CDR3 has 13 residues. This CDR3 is CASTQEGSGEQFF. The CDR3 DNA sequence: TGTGCCAGCACCCAGGAAGGGTCCGGGGAGCAGTTCTTC.

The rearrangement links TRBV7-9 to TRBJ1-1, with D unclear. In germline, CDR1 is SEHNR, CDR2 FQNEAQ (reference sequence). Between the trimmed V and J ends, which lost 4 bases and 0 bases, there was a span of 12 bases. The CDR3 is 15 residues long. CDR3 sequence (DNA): TGTGCCAGCAGCTCCCTGAATATGATGAACACTGAAGCTTTCTTT. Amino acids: CASSSLNMMNTEAFF.